This T cell receptor (beta chain) was documented in a study of shared clonotypes between healthy human individuals. This table comes from immunoSEQ multiplex PCR, and its TCRdb copy is limited to in-frame clones, with some not included. The table includes around 690,000 clones, roughly 88% detected once. Only one count was recorded for this clone. Antigen: not known. Study results and limitations: A handful of donors had around 5% of their naive CD4 clonotypes in common. Though the depth was large, rarefaction showed that sorted-subset sequencing was incomplete. Memory subsets generally showed lower estimated richness than naive subsets.

CD45RO+ cells were combined with CCR7-negative CD45RA+ TemRA cells to form CD8 memory. CDR1 is MNHEY, CDR2 SMNVEV, per germline (reference sequence). V was trimmed by 3 bases and J by 6 bases, leaving 15 bases between them. CDR3 length: 14 residues. The sample taken for sequencing was memory CD8+ T cells from PBMCs. Described subset: CD45RO+ cells pooled with CCR7-negative TemRA cells. The chain joins TRBV27 to TRBJ2-7, with D tentatively TRBD1 (6 bases). This sequence originates from a man younger than 35 in good health. Some clones in this sample may be carry-over from other donors' samples. The CDR3 nucleotides read TGTGCCAGCAGTTTGGTACAGGGATCGAGCGAGCAGTACTTC. It is translated as CASSLVQGSSEQYF.